A selection of T cell receptor beta chains follows, all from one sample in a study of sequential checkpoint blockade in melanoma. TCRdb keeps only in-frame clones here, not all; method: immunoSEQ multiplex PCR. Of roughly 5,100 clones listed, 70% to 85% are singletons. The sequences come from CD8+ T cells sorted from blood (inferred from file names), collected from a patient given nivolumab and ipilimumab in sequence. The receptors come from a human patient with melanoma. Some clones in this sample may be carry-over from other donors' samples. Both conserved end residues are part of each CDR3. The order of the fields is clone size, D gene, J gene, V gene, CDR3 protein, CDR3 DNA. D genes are given only for firm matches. For some rows the clone size is stated as once, few or many, or as a class when expanded; others skip it.

clone_size: .; d_call: TRBD1; j_call: TRBJ1-1; v_call: TRBV9; cdr3_aa: CASSVAGGEAFF; cdr3_nt: TGTGCCAGCTCTGTCGCAGGGGGAGAAGCTTTCTTT
clone_size: .; d_call: .; j_call: TRBJ2-1; v_call: TRBV4-3; cdr3_aa: CASSQVVANNEQFF; cdr3_nt: TGCGCCAGCAGCCAAGTGGTGGCAAACAATGAGCAGTTCTTC
clone_size: .; d_call: .; j_call: TRBJ2-7; v_call: TRBV7-8; cdr3_aa: CASSLSSSYEQYF; cdr3_nt: TGTGCCAGCAGCTTATCCAGCTCCTACGAGCAGTACTTC
clone_size: .; d_call: TRBD2; j_call: TRBJ2-7; v_call: TRBV27; cdr3_aa: CASMTHGLAGAYEQYF; cdr3_nt: TGTGCCAGCATGACCCACGGACTAGCGGGGGCCTACGAGCAGTACTTC
clone_size: .; d_call: TRBD2; j_call: TRBJ2-5; v_call: TRBV4-1; cdr3_aa: CASSHTVSGWETQYF; cdr3_nt: TGCGCCAGCAGCCACACCGTTAGCGGGTGGGAGACCCAGTACTTC
clone_size: few; d_call: TRBD1; j_call: TRBJ1-1; v_call: TRBV5-4; cdr3_aa: CASSFWTGAPTEAFF; cdr3_nt: TGTGCCAGCAGCTTCTGGACAGGGGCCCCCACTGAAGCTTTCTTT
clone_size: few; d_call: TRBD1; j_call: TRBJ2-5; v_call: TRBV5-1; cdr3_aa: CASTGDRERETQYF; cdr3_nt: TGCGCCAGCACCGGGGACAGGGAGAGAGAGACCCAGTACTTC
clone_size: .; d_call: .; j_call: TRBJ2-5; v_call: TRBV7-8; cdr3_aa: CASSLKWLEETQYF; cdr3_nt: TGTGCCAGCAGCTTAAAATGGCTGGAGGAGACCCAGTACTTC
clone_size: once; d_call: TRBD1; j_call: TRBJ1-6; v_call: TRBV6-5; cdr3_aa: CASSYDGTGGGRALHF; cdr3_nt: TGTGCCAGCAGTTACGACGGGACAGGGGGGGGTAGGGCCCTCCACTTT
clone_size: .; d_call: .; j_call: TRBJ1-1; v_call: TRBV4-3; cdr3_aa: CASSQDPNRNTEAFF; cdr3_nt: TGCGCCAGCAGCCAAGACCCGAACAGAAACACTGAAGCTTTCTTT
clone_size: .; d_call: .; j_call: TRBJ2-3; v_call: TRBV6-4; cdr3_aa: CASSDGRGPHTDTQYF; cdr3_nt: TGTGCCAGCAGTGACGGGCGGGGGCCGCACACAGATACGCAGTATTTT
clone_size: .; d_call: TRBD2; j_call: TRBJ2-1; v_call: TRBV6-1; cdr3_aa: CASISTSGGYNEQFF; cdr3_nt: TGTGCCAGCATCTCGACTAGCGGGGGTTACAATGAGCAGTTCTTC
clone_size: .; d_call: TRBD2; j_call: TRBJ2-5; v_call: TRBV29-1; cdr3_aa: CSVIAGGGETQYF; cdr3_nt: TGCAGCGTGATAGCGGGGGGTGGAGAGACCCAGTACTTC
clone_size: .; d_call: .; j_call: TRBJ1-2; v_call: TRBV27; cdr3_aa: CASSSIRTTNYGYTF; cdr3_nt: TGTGCCAGCAGTTCCATCCGGACAACTAACTATGGCTACACCTTC
clone_size: .; d_call: TRBD2; j_call: TRBJ2-3; v_call: TRBV18; cdr3_aa: CASSRPGGERTDTQYF; cdr3_nt: TGTGCCAGCTCACGACCGGGGGGAGAGCGCACAGATACGCAGTATTTT
clone_size: .; d_call: TRBD1; j_call: TRBJ2-7; v_call: TRBV18; cdr3_aa: CASSPPGGFSPYEQYF; cdr3_nt: TGTGCCAGCTCACCACCAGGGGGCTTTAGCCCCTACGAGCAGTACTTC
clone_size: .; d_call: .; j_call: TRBJ2-3; v_call: TRBV7-9; cdr3_aa: CASCRGPRTDTQYF; cdr3_nt: TGTGCCAGTTGCAGGGGTCCCCGCACAGATACGCAGTATTTT
clone_size: .; d_call: .; j_call: TRBJ2-5; v_call: TRBV7-9; cdr3_aa: CASSSLRAQETQYF; cdr3_nt: TGTGCCAGCAGTTCGCTTAGAGCTCAAGAGACCCAGTACTTC
clone_size: .; d_call: .; j_call: TRBJ1-5; v_call: TRBV27; cdr3_aa: CASSSRGGNQPQHF; cdr3_nt: TGTGCCAGCAGTTCCAGGGGAGGCAATCAGCCCCAGCATTTT
clone_size: medium-sized; d_call: TRBD1; j_call: TRBJ2-7; v_call: TRBV7-6; cdr3_aa: CASSQDRGDAYEQYF; cdr3_nt: TGTGCCAGCAGCCAGGACAGGGGGGACGCCTACGAGCAGTACTTC
clone_size: .; d_call: .; j_call: TRBJ2-6; v_call: TRBV6-4; cdr3_aa: CASPFIGRAPGANVLTF; cdr3_nt: TGTGCCAGCCCTTTTATAGGCAGGGCGCCTGGGGCCAACGTCCTGACTTTC
clone_size: .; d_call: .; j_call: TRBJ2-3; v_call: TRBV7-9; cdr3_aa: CASSLLRGHTDTQYF; cdr3_nt: TGTGCCAGCAGCTTACTCAGGGGCCACACAGATACGCAGTATTTT
clone_size: .; d_call: .; j_call: TRBJ1-6; v_call: TRBV2; cdr3_aa: CASVGSSYNSPLHF; cdr3_nt: TGTGCCAGCGTTGGGAGCTCCTATAATTCACCCCTCCACTTT
clone_size: .; d_call: TRBD1; j_call: TRBJ1-1; v_call: TRBV6-5; cdr3_aa: CASSYDRTGIGAFF; cdr3_nt: TGTGCCAGCAGTTACGACAGGACAGGGATCGGAGCTTTCTTT
clone_size: .; d_call: TRBD2; j_call: TRBJ2-1; v_call: TRBV4-1; cdr3_aa: CASSQRWEGKYNEQFF; cdr3_nt: TGCGCCAGCAGCCAACGTTGGGAGGGCAAGTACAATGAGCAGTTCTTC
clone_size: .; d_call: TRBD1; j_call: TRBJ2-2; v_call: TRBV5-1; cdr3_aa: CASSLEGQGLGTGELFF; cdr3_nt: TGCGCCAGCAGCTTAGAAGGACAGGGATTAGGCACCGGGGAGCTGTTTTTT
clone_size: .; d_call: TRBD1; j_call: TRBJ2-2; v_call: TRBV9; cdr3_aa: CASSVTTGTNTGELFF; cdr3_nt: TGTGCCAGCAGCGTAACGACAGGGACGAACACCGGGGAGCTGTTTTTT
clone_size: .; d_call: .; j_call: TRBJ2-7; v_call: TRBV25-1; cdr3_aa: CASSPDDSYEQYF; cdr3_nt: TGTGCCAGCAGCCCTGATGACAGCTACGAGCAGTACTTC
clone_size: .; d_call: TRBD1; j_call: TRBJ1-6; v_call: TRBV5-1; cdr3_aa: CASSLAGGKDSPLHF; cdr3_nt: TGCGCCAGCAGCTTGGCAGGGGGAAAGGATTCACCCCTCCACTTT
clone_size: .; d_call: .; j_call: TRBJ1-1; v_call: TRBV5-6; cdr3_aa: CASSTGRYTEAFF; cdr3_nt: TGTGCCAGCAGCACAGGGCGGTACACTGAAGCTTTCTTT
clone_size: .; d_call: .; j_call: TRBJ1-5; v_call: TRBV4-1; cdr3_aa: CASSPGVGGGQPQHF; cdr3_nt: TGCGCCAGCAGCCCGGGGGTTGGGGGTGGTCAGCCCCAGCATTTT
clone_size: .; d_call: .; j_call: TRBJ1-1; v_call: TRBV27; cdr3_aa: CASYGDLNTEAFF; cdr3_nt: TGTGCCTCTTACGGGGATCTGAACACTGAAGCTTTCTTT
clone_size: .; d_call: .; j_call: TRBJ1-5; v_call: TRBV27; cdr3_aa: CASSTITGNQPQHF; cdr3_nt: TGTGCCAGCAGTACCATTACGGGCAATCAGCCCCAGCATTTT
clone_size: .; d_call: TRBD1; j_call: TRBJ1-2; v_call: TRBV30; cdr3_aa: CACLPRQGVNYGYTF; cdr3_nt: TGTGCCTGCCTGCCCAGACAGGGGGTTAACTATGGCTACACCTTC
clone_size: .; d_call: .; j_call: TRBJ1-6; v_call: TRBV6-5; cdr3_aa: CASSPLDILDSPLHF; cdr3_nt: TGTGCCAGCAGTCCCCTGGACATTTTGGATTCACCCCTCCACTTT
clone_size: .; d_call: TRBD2; j_call: TRBJ2-1; v_call: TRBV30; cdr3_aa: CAWRVSGGADEQFF; cdr3_nt: TGTGCCTGGAGAGTTAGCGGGGGGGCCGATGAGCAGTTCTTC
clone_size: .; d_call: .; j_call: TRBJ2-5; v_call: TRBV4-1; cdr3_aa: CASSQDRAQETQYF; cdr3_nt: TGCGCCAGCAGCCAAGATCGAGCGCAAGAGACCCAGTACTTC
clone_size: .; d_call: TRBD1; j_call: TRBJ1-2; v_call: TRBV7-8; cdr3_aa: CASSLATGTAPSVANYGYTF; cdr3_nt: TGTGCCAGCAGCTTAGCTACCGGGACAGCTCCCTCAGTAGCTAACTATGGCTACACCTTC
clone_size: medium-sized; d_call: TRBD1; j_call: TRBJ1-2; v_call: TRBV7-9; cdr3_aa: CASSPPSGGYTF; cdr3_nt: TGTGCCAGCAGCCCTCCTTCAGGGGGGTACACCTTC
clone_size: few; d_call: TRBD1; j_call: TRBJ2-7; v_call: TRBV27; cdr3_aa: CASSVGTGAYEQYF; cdr3_nt: TGTGCCAGCAGTGTGGGGACAGGGGCCTACGAGCAGTACTTC
clone_size: once; d_call: .; j_call: TRBJ1-2; v_call: TRBV9; cdr3_aa: CASSVDSRRGYTF; cdr3_nt: TGTGCCAGCAGTGTGGACAGTCGGCGGGGCTACACCTTC
clone_size: .; d_call: TRBD2; j_call: TRBJ2-3; v_call: TRBV4-1; cdr3_aa: CASSKGRTSGGADTQYF; cdr3_nt: TGCGCCAGCAGCAAAGGAAGGACTAGCGGGGGGGCAGATACGCAGTATTTT
clone_size: large; d_call: .; j_call: TRBJ1-6; v_call: TRBV28; cdr3_aa: CASSLEWLGSSYNSPLHF; cdr3_nt: TGTGCCAGCAGTTTAGAGTGGCTCGGGAGCTCCTATAATTCACCCCTCCACTTT
clone_size: .; d_call: .; j_call: TRBJ2-2; v_call: TRBV27; cdr3_aa: CASSNSAGELFF; cdr3_nt: TGTGCCAGCAGTAATAGCGCCGGGGAGCTGTTTTTT
clone_size: .; d_call: .; j_call: TRBJ1-1; v_call: TRBV5-1; cdr3_aa: CASRLGVNTEAFF; cdr3_nt: TGCGCCAGCAGGTTAGGGGTGAACACTGAAGCTTTCTTT
clone_size: .; d_call: TRBD1; j_call: TRBJ1-2; v_call: TRBV9; cdr3_aa: CASSGTGTEPTNYGYTF; cdr3_nt: TGTGCCAGCAGCGGGACAGGGACCGAACCCACTAACTATGGCTACACCTTC
clone_size: .; d_call: .; j_call: TRBJ2-7; v_call: TRBV2; cdr3_aa: CASMAGKSPYEQYF; cdr3_nt: TGTGCCAGCATGGCAGGGAAAAGCCCCTACGAGCAGTACTTC
clone_size: .; d_call: .; j_call: TRBJ1-5; v_call: TRBV6-6; cdr3_aa: CASSYAASNQPQHF; cdr3_nt: TGTGCCAGCAGTTACGCGGCAAGCAATCAGCCCCAGCATTTT
clone_size: .; d_call: .; j_call: TRBJ1-2; v_call: TRBV19; cdr3_aa: CASSNGRDYGYTF; cdr3_nt: TGTGCCAGTAGTAACGGCAGGGACTATGGCTACACCTTC
clone_size: .; d_call: .; j_call: TRBJ1-2; v_call: TRBV27; cdr3_aa: CASSPLREVYGYTF; cdr3_nt: TGTGCCAGCAGCCCCTTGAGGGAGGTGTATGGCTACACCTTC
clone_size: .; d_call: .; j_call: TRBJ1-1; v_call: TRBV7-9; cdr3_aa: CASSLGRADFDTEAFF; cdr3_nt: TGTGCCAGCAGCTTAGGGCGAGCGGATTTTGACACTGAAGCTTTCTTT
clone_size: few; d_call: .; j_call: TRBJ2-7; v_call: TRBV7-3; cdr3_aa: CASSFRDWGDYEQYF; cdr3_nt: TGTGCCAGCAGCTTTCGGGACTGGGGGGACTACGAGCAGTACTTC
clone_size: .; d_call: .; j_call: TRBJ1-1; v_call: TRBV7-6; cdr3_aa: CASSPGMNTEAFF; cdr3_nt: TGTGCCAGCAGCCCAGGGATGAACACTGAAGCTTTCTTT
clone_size: few; d_call: .; j_call: TRBJ1-6; v_call: TRBV19; cdr3_aa: CASNLGHLLNSPLHF; cdr3_nt: TGTGCCAGTAATCTTGGACACCTTTTGAACTCACCCCTCCACTTT
clone_size: .; d_call: .; j_call: TRBJ2-7; v_call: TRBV7-6; cdr3_aa: CASSLAEAVNEQYF; cdr3_nt: TGTGCCAGCAGCTTAGCGGAGGCAGTAAACGAGCAGTACTTC
clone_size: .; d_call: TRBD1; j_call: TRBJ2-7; v_call: TRBV30; cdr3_aa: CAWSVRDRIPEQYF; cdr3_nt: TGTGCCTGGAGTGTACGGGACAGGATCCCCGAGCAGTACTTC
clone_size: .; d_call: TRBD1; j_call: TRBJ2-5; v_call: TRBV28; cdr3_aa: CASSSPYNDRGLETQYF; cdr3_nt: TGTGCCAGCAGTTCACCTTACAACGACAGGGGCTTGGAGACCCAGTACTTC
clone_size: .; d_call: .; j_call: TRBJ2-3; v_call: TRBV27; cdr3_aa: CASTQKGDGRDTQYF; cdr3_nt: TGTGCCAGCACCCAAAAGGGGGACGGACGAGATACGCAGTATTTT
clone_size: .; d_call: .; j_call: TRBJ2-2; v_call: TRBV2; cdr3_aa: CASTQRARGMSGELFF; cdr3_nt: TGTGCCAGCACCCAAAGGGCCAGGGGTATGTCCGGGGAGCTGTTTTTT
clone_size: .; d_call: TRBD1; j_call: TRBJ2-7; v_call: TRBV29-1; cdr3_aa: CSVEGALDRPAYEQYF; cdr3_nt: TGCAGCGTTGAAGGAGCCCTGGACAGGCCGGCCTACGAGCAGTACTTC